This T cell receptor (beta chain) was identified during a study of memory CD4+ T cells and cytomegalovirus serostatus (dated by TCRdb to the late 2010s). With regard to the full study: A total of 35 or so healthy Belgian adults, of whom 9 were CMV seropositive and about 24 were CMV seronegative, were included in the cohort. To replicate a published TCR-based CMV serostatus classifier, the study sequenced CD4+ memory TCRbeta repertoires from a Belgian cohort whose cytomegalovirus serostatus was known.

A FACSAria II was used to sort memory CD4+ T cells, defined as single viable CD3+CD4+CD8-CD45RO+ cells. CMV serostatus was assessed using a Roche Elecsys assay, by which serum IgG against CMV pp150, pp28, p38 and p52 was detected. After thawing, total CD4+ T cells were enriched by positive selection with CD4 magnetic microbeads. The samples came from a separate study whose specific focus was interrogating the CD4+ T cell memory repertoire. Peripheral blood mononuclear cells were isolated and cryopreserved according to standard operating procedures, and serum was stored at -80 degrees C. The staining used CD3-PerCP (BW264/56), CD4-APC (RPA-T4), CD45RO-PE (UCHT1) and CD8-Pacific Orange (3B5) antibodies, and Sytox blue was used to exclude non-viable cells. Trimming at the junction amounts to 0 bases on V and 1 base on J, and the germline ends lie 16 bases apart. From cysteine to phenylalanine, the CDR3 is 18 amino acids long. CDR3 DNA only is kept here, 54 bases in frame from base 1. In the germline V gene, CDR1 corresponds to SGHRS and CDR2 to YFSETQ.

As concerns this clone: The antigen it binds to is not known. Within one base of it there is no much larger clone, and no base qualities were kept.

Beyond this particular receptor, the publication reports: Unlike the original study, which covered naive and memory CD4+ and CD8+ populations, the Belgian study sequenced only CD4+CD45RO+ memory cells. A median bootstrapped AUC of around 0.95 with a 95% CI of 0.76-1.00 was achieved on the Belgian cohort by the original-framework classifier. Among the 150 to 200 previously reported CMV-associated TCRbeta sequences, 67 showed up in the CD4+ memory repertoires, with each one found in between one and five individuals. For predicting CMV serostatus, the median bootstrapped AUC was 0.95 using the original framework and about 0.9 using a US-trained random forest. The results were interpreted as suggesting that the CMV-associated TCR signature is mostly present in the CD4+ memory repertoire.

Genomic DNA was extracted from sorted cells with the Quick-DNA Microprep Kit. TCRbeta DNA was amplified with the immunoSEQ hsTCRbeta kit following the manufacturer's protocol. TCRbeta libraries were sequenced on an Illumina MiSeq instrument. Under the source paper's analysis protocol: Once out-of-frame sequences had been removed, 2 million to 2.5 million distinct TCRbeta sequences were left, which works out to an average of approximately 72,000 per individual. Two values were used to score each individual: the count of 150 to 200 previously reported CMV-associated TCRbeta sequences and the total count of productive distinct TCRbeta sequences. A beta-binomial model was reimplemented in Python, and random forests from scikit-learn, run with default parameters, were trained on data from the US cohort. Classifier performance on the Belgian cohort was reported as the median AUC with percentile confidence intervals calculated over 10,000 bootstrap iterations. This is the immuneACCESS table as TCRdb keeps it, with only in-frame sequences that have V and J called. A part of the clones is gone; compared with another copy, unresolved V genes explain less than half, and the rest is unexplained. The V and J calls and the clone size are those of that table, but D and trimming were determined from the DNA. This sample comprises 45,000 to 70,000 clones, roughly 84% of them detected only once. The ten top clones hold just under 0.5% of the sample.

Sequencing used memory CD4+ T cells from blood. The receptor chain draws on TRBV5-1 and TRBJ2-2; the D segment could be TRBD2, given 7 matching bases. The sequence came from an adult in good health and CMV-seronegative. Some clones in this sample may be carry-over from other donors' samples. At the DNA level, the sequence is TGCGCCAGCAGCTTGGCCCGAGGGGGGGAACTGAACACCGGGGAGCTGTTTTTT. Its protein product is CASSLARGGELNTGELFF.